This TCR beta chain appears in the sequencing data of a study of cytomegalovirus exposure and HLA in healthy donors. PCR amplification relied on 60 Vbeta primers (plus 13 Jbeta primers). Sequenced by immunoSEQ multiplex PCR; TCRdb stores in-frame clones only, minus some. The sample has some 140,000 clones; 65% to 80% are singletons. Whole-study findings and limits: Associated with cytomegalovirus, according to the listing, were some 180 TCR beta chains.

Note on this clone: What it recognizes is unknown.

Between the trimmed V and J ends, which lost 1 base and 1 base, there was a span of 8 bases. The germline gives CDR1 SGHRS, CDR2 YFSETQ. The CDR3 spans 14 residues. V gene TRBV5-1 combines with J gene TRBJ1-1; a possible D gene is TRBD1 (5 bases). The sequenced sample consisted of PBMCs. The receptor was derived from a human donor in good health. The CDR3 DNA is TGCGCCAGCAGCTTGAGGCAGGGGAACACTGAAGCTTTCTTT. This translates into CASSLRQGNTEAFF.